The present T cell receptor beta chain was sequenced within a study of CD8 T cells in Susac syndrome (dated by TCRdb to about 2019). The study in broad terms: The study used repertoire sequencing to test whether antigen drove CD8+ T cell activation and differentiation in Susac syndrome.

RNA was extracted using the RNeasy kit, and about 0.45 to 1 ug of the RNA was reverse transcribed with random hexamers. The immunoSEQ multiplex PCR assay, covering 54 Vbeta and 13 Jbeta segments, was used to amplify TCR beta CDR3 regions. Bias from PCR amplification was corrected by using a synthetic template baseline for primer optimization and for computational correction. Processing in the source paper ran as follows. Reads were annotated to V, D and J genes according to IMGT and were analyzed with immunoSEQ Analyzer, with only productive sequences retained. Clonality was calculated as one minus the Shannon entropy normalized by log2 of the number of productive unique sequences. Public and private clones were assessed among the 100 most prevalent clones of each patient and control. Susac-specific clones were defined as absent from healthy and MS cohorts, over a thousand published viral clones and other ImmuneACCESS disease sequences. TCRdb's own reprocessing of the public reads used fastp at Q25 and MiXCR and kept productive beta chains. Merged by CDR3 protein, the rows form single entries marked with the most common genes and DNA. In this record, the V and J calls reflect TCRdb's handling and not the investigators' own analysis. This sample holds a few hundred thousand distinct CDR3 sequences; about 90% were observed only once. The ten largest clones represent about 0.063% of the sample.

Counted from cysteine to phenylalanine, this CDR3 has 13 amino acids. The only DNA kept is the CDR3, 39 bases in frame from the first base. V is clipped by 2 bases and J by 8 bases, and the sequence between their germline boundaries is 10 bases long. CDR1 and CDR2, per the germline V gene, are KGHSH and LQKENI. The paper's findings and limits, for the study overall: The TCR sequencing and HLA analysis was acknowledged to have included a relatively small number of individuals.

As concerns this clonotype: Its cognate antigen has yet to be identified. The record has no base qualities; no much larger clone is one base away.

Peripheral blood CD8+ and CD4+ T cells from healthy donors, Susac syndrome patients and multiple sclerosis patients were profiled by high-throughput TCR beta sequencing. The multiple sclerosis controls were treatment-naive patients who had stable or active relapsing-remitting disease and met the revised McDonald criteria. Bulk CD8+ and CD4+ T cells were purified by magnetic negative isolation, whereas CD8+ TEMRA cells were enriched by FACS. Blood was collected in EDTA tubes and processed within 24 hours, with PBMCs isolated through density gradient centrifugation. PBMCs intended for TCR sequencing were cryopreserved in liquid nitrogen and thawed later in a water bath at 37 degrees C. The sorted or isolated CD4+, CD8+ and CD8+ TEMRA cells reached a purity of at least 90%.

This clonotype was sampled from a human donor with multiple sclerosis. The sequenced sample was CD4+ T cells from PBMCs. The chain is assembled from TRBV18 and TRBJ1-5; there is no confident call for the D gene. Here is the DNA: TGTGCCAGCTCACCAGAAATGAGGGAGCCCCAGCATTTT. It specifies CASSPEMREPQHF.